This passage covers 31 T cell receptor beta chains from one sample sequenced in a study of T-cell memory formation after mild COVID-19. TCRdb reprocessed the 5' RACE reads via MiXCR and lists one record per CDR3 protein. The table records 350,000 to 500,000 distinct CDR3 sequences, approximately 19% of them present only once. What was sequenced was PBMCs or a T cell subset sorted from them (not recorded which). The receptors come from a man aged 18-30 years who had mild COVID-19 (a few samples of this study predate the infection). Cell type and time point are not known.

This clonotype turned up a few times. J is TRBJ2-3 and V is TRBV10-3; D is unclear. Trimming took off 3 bases at V and 4 bases at J, with 5 bases between the two ends. The length of the CDR3 is 12 residues. Germline V gene data show CDR1 as ENHRY and CDR2 as SYGVKD. The CDR3 coding sequence is TGTGCCATCAGTGATGTAGCAGATACGCAGTATTTT. Encoded protein: CAISDVADTQYF.

This chain joins TRBV9 and TRBJ1-1; D uncertain. There are 13 residues in the CDR3. From germline, CDR1 is SGDLS and CDR2 YYNGEE. The germline V and J ends were trimmed by 2 bases and 2 bases, with 7 bases remaining between them. This chain's CDR3 is CASSVAVNTEAFF. The CDR3 nucleotides read TGTGCCAGCAGCGTGGCGGTAAACACTGAAGCTTTCTTT.

Only a few counts were recorded for this clonotype. This chain connects TRBV5-1 to TRBJ1-1; D is unclear. There are 14 residues in the CDR3. In germline, CDR1 is SGHRS, CDR2 YFSETQ. The germline V and J ends were trimmed by 4 bases and 1 base, with 11 bases remaining between them. This chain's CDR3 is CASSVRTENTEAFF. The CDR3 DNA is TGCGCCAGCAGCGTACGAACAGAGAACACTGAAGCTTTCTTT.

The rearrangement joins TRBV6-5 to TRBJ1-6; D unclear. Trimming stripped 8 bases from V and 7 bases from J, with 9 bases between. This CDR3 comprises 12 residues. Per the germline V gene, CDR1 is MNHEY and CDR2 is SVGAGI. The CDR3: CASGRPNSPLHF. In nucleotides, the CDR3 is TGTGCCAGCGGCAGGCCAAATTCACCCCTCCACTTT.

The chain carries TRBV20-1 and TRBJ2-1; 8 bases map to TRBD1. The germline gives CDR1 DFQATT, CDR2 SNEGSKA (reference sequence). With V trimmed by 1 base and J by 10 bases, 9 bases remained unmatched. The CDR3 extends over 14 amino acids. CDR3 DNA: TGCAGTGCTAGAGGGTGGCAGGGGGCACGGGAGCAGTTCTTC. Its protein is CSARGWQGAREQFF.

V is TRBV9 and J is TRBJ2-4; TRBD2 is a possible D gene (6 bases). The V end lost 4 bases, the J end lost 5 bases, and 13 bases lay between the germline ends. The CDR3 runs to 14 residues. Germline values: CDR1 SGDLS, CDR2 YYNGEE. CDR3 loop: CASSLGLPENIQYF. CDR3 coding DNA: TGTGCCAGCAGCCTAGGACTACCCGAAAACATTCAGTACTTC.

The chain recombines TRBV9 with TRBJ2-3; 7 positions agree with TRBD1. The CDR3 is 14 amino acids. J was trimmed by 2 bases and V by 6 bases; bases with no gene match: 6. Per the germline V gene, CDR1 is SGDLS and CDR2 is YYNGEE. CDR3 nucleotide sequence: TGTGCCAGCACTAGACAGGGCCTCACAGATACGCAGTATTTT. Residues: CASTRQGLTDTQYF.

This rearrangement joins TRBV9 to TRBJ2-3; a possible D gene is TRBD2 (6 bases). V was cut by 0 bases and J by 5 bases, with 13 bases left in between. CDR1 is SGDLS and CDR2 is YYNGEE in the germline V gene. The CDR3 is 15 amino acids. The CDR3 is CASSVGSGGVDTQYF. CDR3 sequence (DNA): TGTGCCAGCAGCGTAGGTAGCGGCGGGGTAGATACGCAGTATTTT.

This clonotype was found a few times. The rearrangement joins TRBV7-2 to TRBJ2-1; D is ambiguous. Trimming took 5 bases from V and 8 from J, leaving 10 bases between them. In germline, CDR1 is SGHTA, CDR2 FQGNSA. The CDR3 is made up of 12 amino acids. This CDR3 reads CASSPRSDEQFF. The CDR3 coding sequence is TGTGCCAGCAGCCCCCGGAGCGATGAGCAGTTCTTC.

In this sample, this clonotype turned up a few times. V is TRBV7-9 and J is TRBJ2-1, with D maybe TRBD2 (5 bases). CDR3 size: 16 residues. The germline V and J ends were trimmed by 5 bases and 4 bases, with 18 bases remaining between them. Germline-derived CDR1 and CDR2 are SEHNR and FQNEAQ (reference sequence). This chain's CDR3 is CASSPADERLYNEQFF. CDR3 nucleotide sequence: TGTGCCAGCAGCCCGGCTGACGAGCGGCTATACAATGAGCAGTTCTTC.

The chain employs TRBV6-5 and TRBJ1-5; D is perhaps TRBD1 (6 bases). The CDR3 is 19 residues long. Per germline, CDR1 MNHEY and CDR2 SVGAGI. Trimming took off 6 bases at V and 2 bases at J, with 26 bases between the two ends. The CDR3 region has the DNA TGTGCCAGCAGCCTATCCCCGGGACATTTCTCGGCAGGCAATCAGCCCCAGCATTTT. Residues: CASSLSPGHFSAGNQPQHF.

The rearrangement joins TRBV5-1 to TRBJ2-5, with 7 nucleotides matching TRBD1. CDR1 SGHRS and CDR2 YFSETQ come from the germline V gene. V was pared by 4 bases and J by 4 bases, with 10 bases of the junction left unmatched. There are 15 residues in the CDR3. The CDR3 loop is CASSLEGASGETQYF. CDR3 bases: TGCGCCAGCAGCCTAGAGGGGGCTAGTGGAGAGACCCAGTACTTC.

The chain has TRBV6-5 and TRBJ1-1, with D maybe TRBD1 (6 bases). The CDR3 sequence is 13 residues long. CDR1 and CDR2 (germline): MNHEY, SVGAGI. V gave up 3 bases and J gave up 5 bases, with 10 bases separating them. The CDR3 coding sequence is TGTGCCAGCAGTTATGTAAGGGGGACTGAAGCTTTCTTT. This gives the protein CASSYVRGTEAFF.

This chain uses TRBV21-1 with TRBJ2-1; no DNA check was done on the table's D call, TRBD2. TRBV21-1 is a pseudogene locus. The CDR3 consists of 16 residues. The CDR3 reads CASSSTGTSDYNEQFF. The CDR3 DNA follows: TGTGCCAGCAGCTCCACCGGGACTAGCGACTACAATGAGCAGTTCTTC.

This clonotype was recorded a few times. This chain joins TRBV5-6 and TRBJ2-1, with a weak D call TRBD1 (5 bases). The V end was cut by 7 bases, the J end by 5 bases, with 19 bases between. Germline lookup yields CDR1 SGHDT and CDR2 YYEEEE. This CDR3 is built from 15 residues. The CDR3 bases are TGTGCCAGCGGTCGAGCAGGGTTCAAAGACAATGAGCAGTTCTTC. This gives the protein CASGRAGFKDNEQFF.

Ten or more counts support this clonotype. This chain joins TRBV6-2 or TRBV6-3 and TRBJ2-1; D unclear. The CDR3 spans 13 residues. Germline CDR1 is MNHEY and CDR2 is SVGEGT. Trimming cost V 7 bases and J 6 bases, with 13 bases left between them. As DNA, the CDR3 is TGTGCCAGCACGATGCGTAATAGCAATGAGCAGTTCTTC. This encodes CASTMRNSNEQFF.

This sequence joins TRBV6-2 or TRBV6-3 and TRBJ1-5; tentatively, D is TRBD1 (6 bases). Looked up from germline, CDR1 is MNHEY and CDR2 is SVGEGT. The CDR3 sequence is 13 residues long. Trimming shortened V by 4 bases and J by 6 bases, and 10 bases separated the two germline ends. The CDR3 loop is CASSWGPGQPQHF. In DNA, the CDR3 is TGTGCCAGCAGTTGGGGGCCGGGTCAGCCCCAGCATTTT.

This clonotype was observed a handful of times. The CDR3 coding sequence is TGTGCCAGCACCTTTCGGACTAGCGGCAATGAGCAGTTCTTC. This codes for CASTFRTSGNEQFF. The chain uses TRBV7-2 and TRBJ2-1; 10 nucleotides agree with TRBD2. The germline V gene has CDR1 SGHTA and CDR2 FQGNSA. Trimming at V came to 7 bases and at J to 6 bases, leaving 6 bases not matched to a gene. The CDR3 has 14 residues.

The J gene is TRBJ2-7, the V gene TRBV20-1; 9 bases line up with TRBD1. From germline, CDR1 is DFQATT and CDR2 SNEGSKA (reference sequence). The V segment lost 6 bases and the J segment 3 bases; nucleotides outside the gene matches: 9. The CDR3 totals 14 residues. CDR3 DNA: TGCAGTGCGGACCCCAAGGGACAGGGCTACGAGCAGTACTTC. Its protein product is CSADPKGQGYEQYF.

The V gene is TRBV4-1, the J gene TRBJ2-1; tentative D call: TRBD2 (7 bases). Deletions cut 1 base from V and 9 bases from J, with 22 bases between. The CDR3 is made up of 17 amino acids. CDR1 is MGHRA and CDR2 is YSYEKL in the germline V gene. CDR3: CASSQVLSRGAASEQFF. CDR3 nucleotide sequence: TGCGCCAGCAGCCAAGTTCTAAGTCGGGGGGCAGCGAGTGAGCAGTTCTTC.

The gene calls are TRBV12-3 or TRBV12-4 and TRBJ1-5, with D possibly TRBD1 on 5 matching bases. V lost 4 bases and J 2 bases, leaving 9 bases between the germline ends. The CDR3 totals 14 residues. The CDR3 loop is CASSWGGGNQPQHF. CDR3 nucleotide sequence: TGTGCCAGCAGTTGGGGGGGGGGCAATCAGCCCCAGCATTTT.

This clonotype was seen many times. The rearrangement links TRBV7-9 to TRBJ2-3; D remains unclear. The CDR3 contains 15 residues. Per germline, CDR1 SEHNR and CDR2 FQNEAQ (reference sequence). The V and J ends lost 3 bases and 2 bases respectively, with 12 bases between them. CDR3 DNA: TGTGCCAGCAGCTTCGGCACGGACCCCACAGATACGCAGTATTTT. This sequence encodes CASSFGTDPTDTQYF.

This clonotype was observed many times. The J gene is TRBJ2-1, the V gene TRBV20-1, with 8 bases identical to TRBD2. From germline, CDR1 is DFQATT and CDR2 SNEGSKA (reference sequence). The CDR3 has 15 amino acids. Trimming cost V 0 bases and J 2 bases; bases outside gene matches: 3. As DNA, the CDR3 is TGCAGTGCTAGAGATCCGGGGGGGCCCTACAATGAGCAGTTCTTC. Translating gives CSARDPGGPYNEQFF.

The chain joins TRBV7-2 to TRBJ1-5; TRBD1 is a possible D gene (6 bases). This CDR3 comprises 13 residues. The V and J ends lost 2 bases and 6 bases respectively, with 8 bases between them. Germline loops: CDR1 SGHTA, CDR2 FQGNSA. CDR3 bases: TGTGCCAGCAGCTTATCAGGGGTTCAGCCCCAGCATTTT. It yields the protein CASSLSGVQPQHF.

This chain connects TRBV7-9 to TRBJ1-5; D gene ambiguous. V lost 5 bases to trimming and J lost 4 bases, with 21 bases between them. Germline V CDR1 and CDR2: SEHNR, FQNEAQ (reference sequence). The CDR3 length is 17 residues. The CDR3 region is CASSASGLGSGNQPQHF. CDR3 sequence (DNA): TGTGCCAGCAGCGCTAGCGGTCTAGGGTCAGGAAATCAGCCCCAGCATTTT.

V usage is TRBV27 and J usage is TRBJ2-7; TRBD1 matches 7 bases. The germline gives CDR1 MNHEY, CDR2 SMNVEV (reference sequence). This CDR3 is 12 amino acids long. The CDR3 DNA reads as TGTGCCAGCAGTCCCAACCGGGCCCAGGGGGACGTC. This sequence encodes CASSPNRAQGDV.

This clonotype was counted between two and nine times. The chain links TRBV27 to TRBJ2-3; 10 bases align to TRBD1. CDR1 and CDR2 (germline): MNHEY, SMNVEV (reference sequence). V was clipped by 7 bases and J by 2 bases; unmatched bases: 12. The CDR3 is made up of 17 amino acids. The CDR3 sequence: CASTPSPGTGVTDTQYF. The CDR3 DNA reads as TGTGCCAGCACCCCTTCCCCCGGGACAGGGGTCACAGATACGCAGTATTTT.

A remark on this clonotype: At one end, the junction sequence differs from germline, possibly due to a read error. The V call is TRBV9, the J call TRBJ2-1; D may be TRBD1 (5 bases). The CDR3 runs 15 residues. Germline assignment: CDR1 SGDLS and CDR2 YYNGEE. The CDR3 DNA sequence: TGTGCCAGCAGCGTAGGCGGACACTCCTACACTGAGCAGTTCTTC. This sequence encodes CASSVGGHSYTEQFF.

This clonotype was recorded at least ten times. The CDR3 DNA is TGTGCCAGCAGATTACGGGACAGGGCACACGAGCAGTACGTC. Its translation is CASRLRDRAHEQYV. The V call is TRBV12-3 or TRBV12-4, the J call TRBJ2-7, with TRBD1 matching over 9 bases. The V gene end was trimmed by 6 bases and the J gene end by 5 bases; junction bases not matched to a gene: 8. The CDR3 runs 14 residues.

This chain uses TRBV7-8 with TRBJ2-3, with 10 bases fitting TRBD2. Germline loops: CDR1 SGHVS, CDR2 FQNEAQ. The CDR3 sequence is 15 residues long. The ends lost 2 bases at V and 5 bases at J; junction bases unmatched: 4. CDR3 sequence reads: CASSLSGGAQDTQYF. CDR3 nucleotides: TGTGCCAGCAGCTTAAGCGGGGGGGCTCAAGATACGCAGTATTTT.

The chain recombines TRBV12-3 or TRBV12-4 with TRBJ1-1; D unclear. V lost 3 bases and J 6 bases, leaving 5 bases between the germline ends. The CDR3 totals 11 residues. CDR3 DNA sequence: TGTGCCAGCAGTTTCGGACCTGAAGCTTTCTTT. Its protein product is CASSFGPEAFF.